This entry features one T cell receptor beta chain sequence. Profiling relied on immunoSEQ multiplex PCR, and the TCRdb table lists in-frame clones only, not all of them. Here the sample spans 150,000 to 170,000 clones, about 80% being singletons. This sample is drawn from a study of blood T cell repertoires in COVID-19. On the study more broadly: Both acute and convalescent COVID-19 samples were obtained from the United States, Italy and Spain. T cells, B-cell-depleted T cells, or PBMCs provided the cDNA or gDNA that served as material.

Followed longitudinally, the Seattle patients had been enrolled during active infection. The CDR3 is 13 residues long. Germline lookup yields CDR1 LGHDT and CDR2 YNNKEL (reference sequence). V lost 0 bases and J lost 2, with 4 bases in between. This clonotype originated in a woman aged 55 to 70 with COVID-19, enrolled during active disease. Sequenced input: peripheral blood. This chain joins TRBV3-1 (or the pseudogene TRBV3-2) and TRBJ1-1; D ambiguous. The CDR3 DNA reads TGTGCCAGCAGCCAAGATAGAAACACTGAAGCTTTCTTT. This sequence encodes CASSQDRNTEAFF.